The 26 T cell receptor beta chains below were found in one sample sequenced in a study of T cell responses to AZD1222 COVID-19 vaccine (dated by TCRdb to about 2021). The protocol used for the library was the immunoSEQ multiplex PCR assay. TCRdb re-hosts the immuneACCESS table, in-frame sequences only. Its copies lack some clones; in the studies checked, an unresolved V gene accounts for under half of them, and the cause for the rest is not known. The sample table holds about 130,000 clones, of which around 90% were seen once. Together, the top ten hold around 5% of the sample. Sample time point, as interpreted from the label and publication: about 28 days (+/-7) after the second vaccine dose. The source was peripheral blood, collected 28 days after the second AZD1222 dose. These receptor sequences come from an adult who received the AZD1222 COVID-19 vaccine.

This clone appeared a few times. The V gene is TRBV25-1, the J gene TRBJ2-1, with 8 bases identical to TRBD2. V lost 4 bases, J lost 5 bases, and 4 bases stayed unmatched. The V gene's germline CDR1 is MGHDK and CDR2 SYGVNS. CDR3 length equals 14 residues. CDR3 nucleotides: TGTGCCAGCAGTGTGGCTAGCGGGCACAATGAGCAGTTCTTC. This encodes CASSVASGHNEQFF.

V and J are TRBV19 and TRBJ2-2; the D gene is possibly TRBD2 (6 bases). Germline CDR1 is LNHDA and CDR2 is SQIVND (reference sequence). V gave up 7 bases and J gave up 4 bases, with 16 bases separating them. The CDR3 extends over 15 amino acids. CDR3 sequence (DNA): TGTGCCAGTAAACAAGACACGGGGGTCACCGGGGAGCTGTTTTTT. Translating it yields CASKQDTGVTGELFF.

Comments on this clone: At one end, the junction sequence differs from germline, possibly due to a read error. The chain joins TRBV7-9 to TRBJ2-2; maybe TRBD2 (5 bases). Germline assignment: CDR1 SEHNR and CDR2 FQNEAQ (reference sequence). There are 15 residues in the CDR3. CDR3 protein: CASTLVGEVTGELFF. The DNA for the CDR3 is TGTGCCAGCACCTTAGTGGGAGAAGTCACCGGGGAGCTGTTTTTT.

This chain links TRBV25-1 with TRBJ2-7; 9 nucleotides align to TRBD1. Germline values: CDR1 MGHDK, CDR2 SYGVNS. The CDR3 extends over 15 amino acids. V gave up 5 bases and J gave up 2 bases; unmatched junction bases: 7. The CDR3 region is CASSSRDRATYEQYF. In DNA form, the CDR3 reads TGTGCCAGCAGTTCGCGGGACAGGGCAACCTACGAGCAGTACTTC.

V and J are TRBV29-1 and TRBJ1-5, with TRBD1 matching over 11 bases. The germline gives CDR1 SQVTM, CDR2 ANQGSEA. Trimming at V came to 7 bases and at J to 6 bases, leaving 5 bases not matched to a gene. The CDR3 consists of 13 residues. The CDR3 DNA is TGCAGCGGAGGACAGGGGGCGGGTCAGCCCCAGCATTTT. It translates to CSGGQGAGQPQHF.

This chain links TRBV7-9 with TRBJ1-1; D possibly corresponds to TRBD1 (5 bases). The germline gives CDR1 SEHNR, CDR2 FQNEAQ (reference sequence). This CDR3 spans 13 amino acids. Between the trimmed V and J ends, which lost 7 bases and 1 base, there was a span of 10 bases. CDR3 sequence reads: CASTPGGNTEAFF. The CDR3 DNA follows: TGTGCCAGCACCCCCGGGGGGAACACTGAAGCTTTCTTT.

The chain links TRBV19 to TRBJ1-2; 7 bases match TRBD1. Germline CDR1 and CDR2: LNHDA and SQIVND (reference sequence). This CDR3 comprises 16 residues. Unmatched junction bases numbered 14, after V lost 5 bases and J lost 5 bases. The CDR3 reads CASSPGQAAVGYGYTF. DNA for the CDR3: TGTGCCAGTAGTCCCGGACAGGCAGCCGTCGGTTATGGCTACACCTTC.

V is TRBV5-4 and J is TRBJ1-5, with D possibly TRBD1 on 6 matching bases. In germline, CDR1 is SGHNT, CDR2 YYREEE (reference sequence). The CDR3 consists of 13 residues. Trimming removed 0 bases from V and 9 bases from J, with 10 bases in between. CDR3 DNA: TGTGCCAGCAGCTTGGGACAGGACAGGCCCCAGCATTTT. Translated: CASSLGQDRPQHF. The entire variable domain, with the rest obtained from reference TRBV5-4 and TRBJ1-5, is as follows: ETGVTQSPTHLIKTRGQQVTLRCSSQSGHNTVSWYQQALGQGPQFIFQYYREEENGRGNFPPRFSGLQFPNYSSELNVNALELDDSALYLCASSLGQDRPQHFGDGTRLSIL.

The gene calls are TRBV5-5 and TRBJ1-5; D not resolved. Trimming removed 0 bases at V and 5 bases at J, with 9 bases between. The CDR3 runs to 14 residues. Germline CDR1 reads SGHKS; CDR2 reads YYEKEE (reference sequence). CDR3 in DNA: TGTGCCAGCAGCTTGGGACAATCAGATCAGCCCCAGCATTTT. Translating gives CASSLGQSDQPQHF. Full variable domain (rest looked up from reference TRBV5-5 and TRBJ1-5): DAGVTQSPTHLIKTRGQQVTLRCSPISGHKSVSWYQQVLGQGPQFIFQYYEKEERGRGNFPDRFSARQFPNYSSELNVNALLLGDSALYLCASSLGQSDQPQHFGDGTRLSIL.

This clone showed up just once. The V call is TRBV29-1, the J call TRBJ1-5; D ambiguous. V was cut by 4 bases and J by 3 bases, with 10 bases left in between. The CDR3 has 13 amino acids. Looked up from germline, CDR1 is SQVTM and CDR2 is ANQGSEA. CDR3 amino acids: CSVVFRNNQPQHF. As DNA, the CDR3 is TGCAGCGTTGTTTTTCGTAACAATCAGCCCCAGCATTTT.

The chain links TRBV2 to TRBJ2-7; 13 bases line up with TRBD2. The CDR3 extends over 15 amino acids. CDR1 SNHLY and CDR2 FYNNEI come from the germline V gene. Unmatched junction bases numbered 9, after V lost 6 bases and J lost 7 bases. The CDR3 protein is CASRRELAGGQEQYF. In nucleotides, the CDR3 is TGTGCCAGCAGGAGGGAACTAGCGGGGGGGCAGGAGCAGTACTTC.

The V gene is TRBV5-1, the J gene TRBJ1-4, with D maybe TRBD1 (5 bases). The germline V gene has CDR1 SGHRS and CDR2 YFSETQ. The CDR3 spans 15 residues. Trimming shortened V by 4 bases and J by 8 bases, and 18 bases separated the two germline ends. The CDR3 DNA follows: TGCGCCAGCAGCAGTCAGGGCTCGGCACAGGAAAAACTGTTTTTT. Translation gives CASSSQGSAQEKLFF.

To note about this clone: Germline is not matched at one junction end, which may reflect a read error. The CDR3 sequence: CASSLGGLNSNQPQHF. CDR3 in DNA: TGTGCCAGCAGTTTAGGGGGCCTTAATAGCAATCAGCCCCAGCATTTT. V usage is TRBV7-8 and J usage is TRBJ1-5; 7 bases align to TRBD1. The CDR3 sequence is 16 residues long. Germline CDR1 is SGHVS and CDR2 is FQNEAQ.

This chain links TRBV5-6 with TRBJ1-2; D is unclear. This CDR3 is 13 amino acids long. Trimming removed 0 bases at V and 7 bases at J, with 10 bases between. Germline values: CDR1 SGHDT, CDR2 YYEEEE. The CDR3 bases are TGTGCCAGCAGCTTGGAGAGGGTCGCTGGCTACACCTTC. Translating gives CASSLERVAGYTF.

The CDR3 DNA is TGTGCCAGCACCGTGTGGGGTAGGGCACCCCTCCACTTT. It yields the protein CASTVWGRAPLHF. V usage is TRBV2 and J usage is TRBJ1-6; D ambiguous. Between the trimmed V and J ends, which lost 7 bases and 11 bases, there was a span of 15 bases. The CDR3 contains 13 residues. CDR1 and CDR2 (germline): SNHLY, FYNNEI.

The V and J genes are TRBV27 and TRBJ2-7, with D perhaps given as TRBD1 or TRBD2 (5 bases each). Germline V gene lookup returns CDR1 MNHEY and CDR2 SMNVEV (reference sequence). This CDR3 has 14 amino acids. Trimming removed 6 bases from V and 2 bases from J, with 14 bases in between. The chain's CDR3 is CASRGRTPPYEQYF. CDR3 coding DNA: TGTGCCAGCAGGGGACGAACCCCGCCCTACGAGCAGTACTTC.

This chain joins TRBV6-5 and TRBJ1-2, with D perhaps TRBD1 (6 bases). V was cut by 6 bases and J by 4 bases, with 6 bases left in between. The CDR3 contains 11 residues. CDR1 MNHEY and CDR2 SVGAGI come from the germline V gene. CDR3 bases: TGTGCCAGCAGACAGGGCTATGGCTACACCTTC. This codes for CASRQGYGYTF.

The chain links TRBV30 to TRBJ1-5; 11 bases line up with TRBD1. Germline assignment: CDR1 GTSNPN and CDR2 SVGIG (reference sequence). V lost 1 base, J lost 7 bases, and 6 bases stayed unmatched. The length of the CDR3 is 15 residues. The CDR3 sequence: CAWSGGTGGRQPQHF. The CDR3 DNA follows: TGTGCCTGGAGTGGGGGGACAGGGGGACGACAGCCCCAGCATTTT.

This chain joins TRBV18 and TRBJ1-6, with D possibly TRBD1 on 5 matching bases. Germline CDR1 reads KGHSH; CDR2 reads LQKENI. The CDR3 extends over 16 amino acids. The V and J ends lost 3 bases and 8 bases respectively, with 17 bases between them. CDR3 in amino acids: CASSPNEATGDSPLHF. CDR3 DNA sequence: TGTGCCAGCTCACCGAACGAGGCTACGGGGGATTCACCCCTCCACTTT.

V is TRBV9 and J is TRBJ2-7, with no clear D. Germline CDR1 SGDLS, CDR2 YYNGEE. Between the trimmed V and J ends, which lost 2 bases and 2 bases, there was a span of 14 bases. This CDR3 is 15 amino acids long. The CDR3 protein is CASSVTTAGTYEQYF. Here the CDR3 DNA reads TGTGCCAGCAGCGTGACGACGGCAGGCACCTACGAGCAGTACTTC. The full variable domain, rest sourced from reference TRBV9 and TRBJ2-7, is DSGVTQTPKHLITATGQRVTLRCSPRSGDLSVYWYQQSLDQGLQFLIQYYNGEERAKGNILERFSAQQFPDLHSELNLSSLELGDSALYFCASSVTTAGTYEQYFGPGTRLTVT.

A single count supports this clone. The chain carries TRBV27 and TRBJ1-5; D not resolved. Deletions cut 5 bases from V and 7 bases from J, with 9 bases between. CDR3 length: 12 residues. Germline loops: CDR1 MNHEY, CDR2 SMNVEV (reference sequence). CDR3: CASSGVGQPQHF. The CDR3 nucleotides are TGTGCCAGCAGTGGGGTCGGACAGCCCCAGCATTTT.

The chain combines TRBV24-1 with TRBJ2-1; D gene uncertain. V shed 1 base and J shed 4 bases, with 10 bases lying between them. The CDR3 contains 15 residues. The germline gives CDR1 KGHDR, CDR2 SFDVKD. The DNA for the CDR3 is TGTGCCACCAGTGATTTACGGAGTGGGTACAATGAGCAGTTCTTC. This sequence encodes CATSDLRSGYNEQFF.

V gene TRBV11-1 combines with J gene TRBJ2-2; 8 nucleotides match TRBD2. The J segment lost 6 bases and the V segment lost 5 bases, leaving 8 bases of the junction unmatched. CDR3 size: 15 residues. Germline-derived CDR1 and CDR2 are SGHAT and FQDESV (reference sequence). The CDR3 bases are TGTGCCAGCAGCCTAACTAGCGGTGTTGCCGGGGAGCTGTTTTTT. This encodes CASSLTSGVAGELFF.

Remarks on this clone: The final CDR3 position lacks the conserved phenylalanine or tryptophan, pointing to a likely read error. Because the CDR3's place on the DNA is in doubt, the DNA is left out and the CDR3 is given as listed by TCRdb. This rearrangement joins TRBV28 to TRBJ1-4. The CDR3 is made up of 11 amino acids, end residues included. Per the germline V gene, CDR1 is MDHEN and CDR2 is SYDVKM. The CDR3 is CASSSWDLTYL.

The rearrangement links TRBV7-2 to TRBJ2-7; D perhaps matches TRBD1 (5 bases). V dropped 3 bases and J dropped 1 base, with 10 bases sitting between them. The CDR3 covers 14 residues. CDR1 is SGHTA, CDR2 FQGNSA, per germline. CDR3 coding DNA: TGTGCCAGCAGCTTTTGGGCAGGGTCCTACGAGCAGTACTTC. It encodes CASSFWAGSYEQYF.

This rearrangement joins TRBV25-1 to TRBJ1-3, with D maybe TRBD1 (5 bases). CDR3 size: 15 residues. Germline CDR1 MGHDK, CDR2 SYGVNS. Deletions cut 6 bases from V and 4 bases from J, with 16 bases between. This chain's CDR3 is CASRDPRGGGNTIYF. For the CDR3, the DNA is TGTGCCAGCAGGGACCCTAGGGGAGGGGGAAACACCATATATTTT.